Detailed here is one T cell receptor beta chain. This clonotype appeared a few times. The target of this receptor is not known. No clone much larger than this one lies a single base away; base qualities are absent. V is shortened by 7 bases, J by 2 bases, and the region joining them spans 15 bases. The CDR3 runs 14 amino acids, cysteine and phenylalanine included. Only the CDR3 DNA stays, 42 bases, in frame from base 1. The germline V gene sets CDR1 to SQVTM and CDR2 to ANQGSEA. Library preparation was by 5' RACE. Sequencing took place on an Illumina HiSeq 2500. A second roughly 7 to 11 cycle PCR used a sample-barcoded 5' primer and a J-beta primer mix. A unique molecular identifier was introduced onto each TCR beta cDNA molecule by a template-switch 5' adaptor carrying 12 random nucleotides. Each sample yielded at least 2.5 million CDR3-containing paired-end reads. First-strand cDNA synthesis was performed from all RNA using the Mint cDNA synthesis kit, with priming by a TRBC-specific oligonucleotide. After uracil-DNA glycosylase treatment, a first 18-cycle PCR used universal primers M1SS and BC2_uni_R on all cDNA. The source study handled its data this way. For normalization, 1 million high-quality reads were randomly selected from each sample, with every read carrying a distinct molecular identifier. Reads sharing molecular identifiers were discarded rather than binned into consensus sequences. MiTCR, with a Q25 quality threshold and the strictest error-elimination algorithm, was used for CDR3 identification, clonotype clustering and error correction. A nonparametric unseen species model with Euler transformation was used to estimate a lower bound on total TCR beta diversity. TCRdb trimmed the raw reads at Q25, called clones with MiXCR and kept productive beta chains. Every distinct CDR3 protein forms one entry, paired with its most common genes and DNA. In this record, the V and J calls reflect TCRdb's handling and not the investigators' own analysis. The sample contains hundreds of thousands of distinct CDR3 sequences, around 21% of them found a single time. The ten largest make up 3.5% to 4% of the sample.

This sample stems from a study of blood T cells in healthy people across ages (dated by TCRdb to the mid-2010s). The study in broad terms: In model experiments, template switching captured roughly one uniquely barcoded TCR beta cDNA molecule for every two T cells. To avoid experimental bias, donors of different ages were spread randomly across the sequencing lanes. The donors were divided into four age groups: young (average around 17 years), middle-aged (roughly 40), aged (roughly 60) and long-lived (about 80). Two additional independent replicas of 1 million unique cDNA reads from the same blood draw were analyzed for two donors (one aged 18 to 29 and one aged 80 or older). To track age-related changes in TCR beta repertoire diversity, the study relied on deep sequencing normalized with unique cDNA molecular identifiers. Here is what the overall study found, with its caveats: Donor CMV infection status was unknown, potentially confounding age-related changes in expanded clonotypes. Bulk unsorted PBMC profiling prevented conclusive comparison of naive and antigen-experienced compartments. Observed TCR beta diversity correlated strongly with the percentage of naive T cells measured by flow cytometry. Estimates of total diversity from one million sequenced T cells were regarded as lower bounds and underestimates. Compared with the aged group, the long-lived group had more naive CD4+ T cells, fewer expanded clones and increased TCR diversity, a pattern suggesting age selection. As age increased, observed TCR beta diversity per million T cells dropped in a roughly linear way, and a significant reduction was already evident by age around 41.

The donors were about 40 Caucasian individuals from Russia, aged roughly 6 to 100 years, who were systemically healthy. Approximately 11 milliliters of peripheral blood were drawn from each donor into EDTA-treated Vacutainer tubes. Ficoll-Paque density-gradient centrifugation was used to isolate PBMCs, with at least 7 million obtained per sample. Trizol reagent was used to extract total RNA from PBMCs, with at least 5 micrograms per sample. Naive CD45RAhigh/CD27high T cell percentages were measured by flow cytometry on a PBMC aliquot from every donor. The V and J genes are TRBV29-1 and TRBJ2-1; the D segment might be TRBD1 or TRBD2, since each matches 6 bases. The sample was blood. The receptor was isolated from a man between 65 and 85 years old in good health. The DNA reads TGCAGCGCCCTAAGGGGGGTGGCCTACAATGAGCAGTTCTTC. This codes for CSALRGVAYNEQFF.